The present T cell receptor (beta chain) was sequenced within a study of T cells in Graves' hyperthyroidism and ophthalmopathy. This clonotype came up many times. Its antigen is currently unknown. Stability of Graves' hyperthyroidism was defined as absent ophthalmopathy progression within 18 months. Patients were excluded because of uncontrolled infection, other autoimmune disease, pregnancy or lactation. Regarding the study as a whole: The model's output predicted ophthalmopathy at a median of roughly seven months prior to onset.

The CDR3 has 14 residues. The germline CDR1 and CDR2 sequences are DFQATT and SNEGSKA (reference sequence). V shed 7 bases, J shed 4 bases, and the junction held 11 bases outside the gene matches. Researchers amplified the TCR beta CDR3 regions from RNA transcripts. HTBI primers were employed in a first-round RT-PCR of the TCR CDR3. TCRdb reprocessed the multiplex PCR reads with MiXCR, giving one entry per CDR3 protein. The sample lists about 740,000 distinct CDR3 sequences, about 15% occurring once. Sequencing was done on a sample of blood. This TCR was sampled from a woman under 30 with Graves' hyperthyroidism. V is TRBV20-1 and J is TRBJ2-3; TRBD2 matches at 7 bases. The CDR3 DNA reads TGCAGTGACGAGACTAGCCAGAAGCCAGATACGCAGTATTTT. This encodes CSDETSQKPDTQYF.